These 6 T cell receptor beta chains originate from one sample sequenced in a study of OX40 agonist ivuxolimab in advanced cancers. The protocol was immunoSEQ multiplex PCR, while the TCRdb copy is restricted to in-frame clones and leaves out a portion. The sample holds 70,000 or so clones; 84% are singletons and the top ten take 1.1%. Specimen: CD4+ or CD8+ T cells sorted from blood, collected in a trial of the OX40 agonist ivuxolimab. These receptors came from an adult with an advanced solid tumor such as melanoma, head and neck, liver or kidney cancer.

This clone was seen more than once but under ten times. The rearrangement joins TRBV19 to TRBJ1-2; 8 bases line up with TRBD1. This CDR3 is built from 14 residues. The germline V gene encodes CDR1 LNHDA and CDR2 SQIVND (reference sequence). Losses at the gene ends were 6 bases for V and 5 bases for J; bases not matched to a gene: 8. CDR3 in amino acids: CASSQGQGEYGYTF. DNA of the CDR3: TGTGCCAGTAGCCAAGGACAGGGAGAGTATGGCTACACCTTC.

The chain has TRBV19 and TRBJ1-2; the D gene is possibly TRBD1 (6 bases). Looked up from germline, CDR1 is LNHDA and CDR2 is SQIVND (reference sequence). V lost 0 bases to trimming and J lost 5 bases, with 16 bases between them. The CDR3 has 16 amino acids. The CDR3 DNA sequence: TGTGCCAGTAGTATAGATCTCCGTCGAGGGGGATATGGCTACACCTTC. Amino acid sequence: CASSIDLRRGGYGYTF.

V and J are TRBV20-1 and TRBJ1-5; D uncertain. Per the germline V gene, CDR1 is DFQATT and CDR2 is SNEGSKA (reference sequence). V lost 6 bases to trimming and J lost 10 bases, with 13 bases between them. The CDR3 is 11 residues long. Written as DNA, the CDR3 is TGCAGTGCCAAGGGTGGTGGTCCCCAGCATTTT. Translated, it gives CSAKGGGPQHF.

This chain joins TRBV6-1 and TRBJ1-5; D perhaps matches TRBD1 (6 bases). Germline V gene data show CDR1 as MNHNS and CDR2 as SASEGT. V lost 7 bases, J lost 3 bases, and 13 bases lay in between. CDR3 length: 14 amino acids. The CDR3 reads CASTGWTANQPQHF. The CDR3 DNA is TGTGCCAGCACCGGATGGACAGCCAATCAGCCCCAGCATTTT.

The chain is built from TRBV5-1 and TRBJ2-5; D is possibly TRBD1 (6 bases). This CDR3 spans 14 amino acids. Trimming shortened V by 3 bases and J by 3 bases, and 12 bases separated the two germline ends. Germline V CDR1 and CDR2: SGHRS, YFSETQ. The DNA for the CDR3 is TGCGCCAGCAGCTCCGGGACATCGGAAGAGACCCAGTACTTC. Amino acids: CASSSGTSEETQYF. The full variable domain, in which reference TRBV5-1 and TRBJ2-5 provide the parts outside the CDR3, is KAGVTQTPRYLIKTRGQQVTLSCSPISGHRSVSWYQQTPGQGLQFLFEYFSETQRNKGNFPGRFSGRQFSNSRSEMNVSTLELGDSALYLCASSSGTSEETQYFGPGTRLLVL.

V gene TRBV2 combines with J gene TRBJ1-1; D is uncertain. CDR3 length: 14 amino acids. Trimming left V 4 bases short and J 8 bases short, with 17 bases between. The germline V gene encodes CDR1 SNHLY and CDR2 FYNNEI. CDR3: CASSGVSLGGEAFF. The CDR3 bases are TGTGCCAGCAGTGGGGTGAGCCTCGGAGGAGAAGCTTTCTTT.